This TCR beta chain comes out of a study of cytomegalovirus exposure and HLA in healthy donors. V shed 3 bases and J shed 1 base, with 7 bases lying between them. This CDR3 is built from 13 residues. Germline V lookup: CDR1 MNHNS, CDR2 SASEGT. Donors came from a validation cohort of 90 to 150 subjects, distinct from the first 666-subject cohort. Sequencing was performed with immunoSEQ multiplex PCR; in TCRdb, only in-frame clones are kept and a portion is missing. The repertoire consists of 250,000 to 300,000 clones, with 70% to 90% occurring once and the leading ten covering about 1%. The sequenced sample consisted of PBMCs. The rearrangement joins TRBV6-1 to TRBJ2-7; no definite D call. This clonotype originated in a woman in her late teens or twenties in good health and CMV-seronegative. Here the CDR3 DNA reads TGTGCCAGCAGTGAGGCAGATTCCTACGAGCAGTACTTC. Its translation is CASSEADSYEQYF.